This T cell receptor beta chain emerged from a study of T cells after yellow fever vaccination. TCRdb reanalysed the 5' RACE reads using MiXCR and keeps one entry per CDR3 protein. Of 350,000 to 450,000 distinct CDR3 sequences in the sample, about 17% are singletons; the top ten hold roughly 19%. General study results and limits: Any FACS-sorted repertoire could hold abundant clonotypes that contaminate it from the bulk population.

This clonotype was counted between two and nine times. What it recognizes is unknown. Germline V gives CDR1 SQVTM, CDR2 ANQGSEA. The CDR3 is 13 residues long. V was trimmed by 8 bases and J by 5 bases, leaving 15 bases between them. The clonotype was recovered from a young man who received the YFV17D yellow fever vaccine. The sample was PBMCs, taken before the yellow fever booster vaccination. V gene TRBV29-1 combines with J gene TRBJ2-2; D is tentatively TRBD1 or TRBD2 (5 bases each). The CDR3 nucleotides read TGCAGCCCTCGGGGCGTGAGTACCGGGGAGCTGTTTTTT. Amino acids: CSPRGVSTGELFF.